This T cell receptor beta chain was identified in a study of T and B cells in COVID-19 patients. Study as a whole: Peripheral blood came from COVID-19 patients with active infection or after recovery. Critical illness requiring mechanical ventilation or extracorporeal membrane oxygenation affected three fifths of the roughly 20 active-infection patients.

Multiplex PCR with BIOMED2 TRB-A/B primer pools amplified TRB rearrangements. TCRdb passed the multiplex PCR reads through MiXCR, listing each CDR3 protein once. The sample consists of fewer than 15,000 distinct CDR3 sequences, 25% to 30% of them appearing once. Each TRB amplification used roughly 220-550 ng of genomic DNA from blood. The CDR3 loop spans 15 amino acids. V was pared by 10 bases and J by 1 base, with 19 bases between. Germline V gives CDR1 MNHEY, CDR2 SVGAGI. This chain links TRBV6-5 with TRBJ1-1, with D maybe TRBD1 (5 bases). This TCR was recovered from a human donor who had recovered from COVID-19. Sequenced sample: blood. The CDR3 DNA reads TGTGCCATCAGCCGACAGTTATCCTGGAACACTGAAGCTTTCTTT. This gives the protein CAISRQLSWNTEAFF.